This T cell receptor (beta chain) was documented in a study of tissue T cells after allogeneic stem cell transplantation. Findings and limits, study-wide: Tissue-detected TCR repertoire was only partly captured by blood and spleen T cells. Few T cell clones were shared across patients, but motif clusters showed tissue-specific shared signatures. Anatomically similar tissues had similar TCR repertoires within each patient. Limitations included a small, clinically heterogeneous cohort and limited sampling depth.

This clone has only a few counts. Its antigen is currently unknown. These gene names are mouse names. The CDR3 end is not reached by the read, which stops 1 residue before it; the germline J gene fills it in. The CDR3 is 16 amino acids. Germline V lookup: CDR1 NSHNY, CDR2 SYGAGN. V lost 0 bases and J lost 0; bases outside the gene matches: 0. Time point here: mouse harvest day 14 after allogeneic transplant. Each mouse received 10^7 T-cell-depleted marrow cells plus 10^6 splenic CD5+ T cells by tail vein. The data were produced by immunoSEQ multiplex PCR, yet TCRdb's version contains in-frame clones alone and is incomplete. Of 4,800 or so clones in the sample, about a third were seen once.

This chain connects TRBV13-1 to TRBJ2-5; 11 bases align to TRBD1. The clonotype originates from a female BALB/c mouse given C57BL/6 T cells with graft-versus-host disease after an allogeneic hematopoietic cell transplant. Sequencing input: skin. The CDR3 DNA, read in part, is TGTGCCAGCAGTGATGGGACAGGGGGCAACCAAGACACCCAGTAC. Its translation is CASSDGTGGNQDTQY. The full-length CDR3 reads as CASSDGTGGNQDTQYF.